This T cell receptor beta chain appears in the sequencing data of a study of blood T cell repertoires in COVID-19. Overall study context: Sites in the United States, Italy and Spain provided acute and convalescent COVID-19 samples. PBMCs, B-cell-depleted T cells, or T cells were the source of the cDNA or gDNA that made up the material.

Original processing methods: The authors estimated nucleated cell counts from reference gene primer amplification. Profiling relied on immunoSEQ multiplex PCR, and the TCRdb table lists in-frame clones only, not all of them. The V and J calls and the clone size are those of that table, but D and trimming were determined from the DNA. The table records about 150,000 clones, over 80% of them present only once. This CDR3 spans 15 amino acids. The germline CDR1 and CDR2 sequences are MDHEN and SYDVKM. Unmatched junction bases numbered 6, after V lost 3 bases and J lost 4 bases. J is TRBJ2-7 and V is TRBV28; 10 bases are shared with TRBD1. The material sequenced was peripheral blood. The clonotype comes from a man at least 80 years old with acute or convalescent COVID-19. This CDR3 is CASSFVGTGAYEQYF. CDR3 DNA: TGTGCCAGCAGTTTTGTCGGGACAGGGGCTTACGAGCAGTACTTC.